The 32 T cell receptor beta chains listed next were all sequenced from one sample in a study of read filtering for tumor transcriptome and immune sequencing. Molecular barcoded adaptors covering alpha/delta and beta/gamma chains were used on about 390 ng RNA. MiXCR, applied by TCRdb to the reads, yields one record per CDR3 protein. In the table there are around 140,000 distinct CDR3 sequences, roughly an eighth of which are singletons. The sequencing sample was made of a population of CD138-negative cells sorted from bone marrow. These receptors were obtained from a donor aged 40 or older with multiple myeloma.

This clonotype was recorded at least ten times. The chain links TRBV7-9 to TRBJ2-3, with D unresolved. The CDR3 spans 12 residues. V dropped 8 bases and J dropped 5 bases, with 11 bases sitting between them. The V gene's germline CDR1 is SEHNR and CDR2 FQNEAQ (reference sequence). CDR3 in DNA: TGTGCCAGCGGCCGTTCAGGAGATACGCAGTATTTT. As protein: CASGRSGDTQYF.

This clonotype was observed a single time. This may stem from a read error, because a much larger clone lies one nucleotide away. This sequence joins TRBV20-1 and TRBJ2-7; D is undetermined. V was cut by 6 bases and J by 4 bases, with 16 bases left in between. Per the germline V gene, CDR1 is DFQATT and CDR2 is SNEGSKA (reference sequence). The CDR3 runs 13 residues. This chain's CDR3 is CSAAPWENYEQYF. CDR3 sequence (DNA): TGCAGTGCCGCCCCCTGGGAAAATTACGAGCAGTACTTC.

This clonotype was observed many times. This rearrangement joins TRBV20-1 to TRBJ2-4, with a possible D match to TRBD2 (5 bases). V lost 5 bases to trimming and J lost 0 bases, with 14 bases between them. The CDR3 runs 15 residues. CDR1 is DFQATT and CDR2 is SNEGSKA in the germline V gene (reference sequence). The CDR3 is CSADTRGSAKNIQYF. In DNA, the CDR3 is TGCAGTGCTGATACTCGGGGTTCAGCCAAAAACATTCAGTACTTC.

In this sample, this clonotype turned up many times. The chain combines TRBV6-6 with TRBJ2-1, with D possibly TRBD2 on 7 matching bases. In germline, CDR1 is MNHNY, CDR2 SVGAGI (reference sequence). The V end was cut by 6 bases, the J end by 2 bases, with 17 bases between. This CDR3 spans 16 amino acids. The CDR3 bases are TGTGCCAGCAGCCTACCCCTAGGGGGGGCCTACAATGAGCAGTTCTTC. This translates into CASSLPLGGAYNEQFF.

CDR3 DNA: TGCGCCAGCAGCCAAGGCAGGGATAGCGCGTACGAGCAGTACTTC. This gives the protein CASSQGRDSAYEQYF. The J gene is TRBJ2-7, the V gene TRBV4-1; D is possibly TRBD1 or TRBD2 (5 bases each). The V gene's germline CDR1 is MGHRA and CDR2 YSYEKL. CDR3 length equals 15 residues. V dropped 1 base and J dropped 4 bases, with 14 bases sitting between them.

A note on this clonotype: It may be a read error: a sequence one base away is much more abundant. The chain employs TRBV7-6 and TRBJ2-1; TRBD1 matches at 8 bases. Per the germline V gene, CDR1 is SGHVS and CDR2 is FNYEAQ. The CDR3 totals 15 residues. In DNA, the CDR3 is TGTGTCAGCAGCAGAACAGGGGGTCAGTACAATGAGCAGTTCTTC. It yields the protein CVSSRTGGQYNEQFF.

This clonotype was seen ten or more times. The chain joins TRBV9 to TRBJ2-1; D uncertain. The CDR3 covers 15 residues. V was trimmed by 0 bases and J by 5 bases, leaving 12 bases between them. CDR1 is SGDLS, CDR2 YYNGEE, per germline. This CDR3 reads CASSVVGGADNEQFF. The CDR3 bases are TGTGCCAGCAGCGTAGTAGGCGGAGCCGACAATGAGCAGTTCTTC. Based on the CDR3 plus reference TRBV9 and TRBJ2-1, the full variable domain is DSGVTQTPKHLITATGQRVTLRCSPRSGDLSVYWYQQSLDQGLQFLIQYYNGEERAKGNILERFSAQQFPDLHSELNLSSLELGDSALYFCASSVVGGADNEQFFGPGTRLTVL.

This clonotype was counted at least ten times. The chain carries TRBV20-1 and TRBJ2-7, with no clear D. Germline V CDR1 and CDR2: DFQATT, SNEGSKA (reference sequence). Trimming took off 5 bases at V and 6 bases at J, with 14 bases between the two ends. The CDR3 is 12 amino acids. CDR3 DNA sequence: TGCAGTGCTCTCAACCCGGGTTCCGAGCAGTACTTC. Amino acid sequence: CSALNPGSEQYF.

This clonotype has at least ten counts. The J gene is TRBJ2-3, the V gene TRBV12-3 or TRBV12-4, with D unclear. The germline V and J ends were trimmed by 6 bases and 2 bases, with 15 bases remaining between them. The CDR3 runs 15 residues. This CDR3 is CASSPISHYTDTQYF. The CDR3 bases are TGTGCCAGCAGCCCCATATCGCACTACACAGATACGCAGTATTTT.

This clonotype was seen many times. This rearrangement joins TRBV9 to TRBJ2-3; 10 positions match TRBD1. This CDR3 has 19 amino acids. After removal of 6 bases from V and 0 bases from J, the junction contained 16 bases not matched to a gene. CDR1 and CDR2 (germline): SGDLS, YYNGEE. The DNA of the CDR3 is TGTGCCAGCACCCGTAGAGGCGAGGGACAGGGGCCAAGCACAGATACGCAGTATTTT. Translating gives CASTRRGEGQGPSTDTQYF.

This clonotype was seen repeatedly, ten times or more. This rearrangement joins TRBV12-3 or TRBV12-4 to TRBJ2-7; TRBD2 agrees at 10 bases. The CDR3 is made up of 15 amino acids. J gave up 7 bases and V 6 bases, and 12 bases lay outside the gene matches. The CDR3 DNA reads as TGTGCCAGCAGCTCGGACACTAGCGGGAAGAGGGAGCAGTACTTC. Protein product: CASSSDTSGKREQYF.

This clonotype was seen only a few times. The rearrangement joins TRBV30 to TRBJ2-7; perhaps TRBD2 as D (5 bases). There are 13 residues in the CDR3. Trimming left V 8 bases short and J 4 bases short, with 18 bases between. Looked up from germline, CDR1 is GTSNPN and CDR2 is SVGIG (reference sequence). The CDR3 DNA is TGTGCCGGTCGGACGGCCGGCGGGTACGAGCAGTACTTC. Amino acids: CAGRTAGGYEQYF.

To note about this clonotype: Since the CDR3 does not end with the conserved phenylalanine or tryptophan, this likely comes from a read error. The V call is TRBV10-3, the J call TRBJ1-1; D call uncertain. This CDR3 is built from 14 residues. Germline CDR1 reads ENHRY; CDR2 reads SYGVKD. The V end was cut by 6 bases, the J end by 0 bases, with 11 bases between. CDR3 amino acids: CAISRTSMNTEAFL. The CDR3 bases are TGTGCCATCAGCAGAACCTCAATGAACACTGAAGCTTTCCTT.

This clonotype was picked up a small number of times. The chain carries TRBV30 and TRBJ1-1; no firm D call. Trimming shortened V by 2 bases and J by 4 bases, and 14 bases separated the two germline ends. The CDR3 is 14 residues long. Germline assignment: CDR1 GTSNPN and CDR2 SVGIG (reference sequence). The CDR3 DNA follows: TGTGCCTGGAGTAGTTGGGATTTCGGCACTGAAGCTTTCTTT. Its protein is CAWSSWDFGTEAFF.

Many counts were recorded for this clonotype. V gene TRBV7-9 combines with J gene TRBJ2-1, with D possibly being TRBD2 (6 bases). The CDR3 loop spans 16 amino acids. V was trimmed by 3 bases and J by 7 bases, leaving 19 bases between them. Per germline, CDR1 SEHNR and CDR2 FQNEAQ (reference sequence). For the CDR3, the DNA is TGTGCCAGCAGCTTCTTAAGCCGGGAGAGGAAGAATGAGCAGTTCTTC. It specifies CASSFLSRERKNEQFF.

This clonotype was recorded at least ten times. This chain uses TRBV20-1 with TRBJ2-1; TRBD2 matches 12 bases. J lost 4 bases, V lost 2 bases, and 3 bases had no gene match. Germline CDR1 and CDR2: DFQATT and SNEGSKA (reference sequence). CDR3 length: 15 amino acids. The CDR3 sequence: CSARTTSGGYNEQFF. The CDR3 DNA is TGCAGTGCTAGAACGACTAGCGGGGGTTACAATGAGCAGTTCTTC.

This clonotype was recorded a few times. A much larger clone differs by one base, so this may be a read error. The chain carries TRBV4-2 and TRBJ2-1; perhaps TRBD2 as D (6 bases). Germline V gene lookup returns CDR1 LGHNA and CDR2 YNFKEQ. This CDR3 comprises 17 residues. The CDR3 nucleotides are TGTGCCAGCAGCCAAGGAGGGACTTTGAGCTCCTACAATGAGCAGTCCTTC. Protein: CASSQGGTLSSYNEQSF.

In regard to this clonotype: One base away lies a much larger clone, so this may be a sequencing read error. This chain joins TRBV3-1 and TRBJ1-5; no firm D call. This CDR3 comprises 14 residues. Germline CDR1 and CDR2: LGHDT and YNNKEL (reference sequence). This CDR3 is CANSQDPWNQPQHF. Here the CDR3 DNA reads TGTGCCAACAGCCAAGATCCATGGAATCAGCCCCAGCATTTT.

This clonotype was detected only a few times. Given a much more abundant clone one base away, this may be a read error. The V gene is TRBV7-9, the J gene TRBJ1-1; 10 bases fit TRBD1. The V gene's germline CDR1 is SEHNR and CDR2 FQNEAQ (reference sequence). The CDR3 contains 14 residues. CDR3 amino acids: CASTTDRGSTEALF. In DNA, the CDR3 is TGTGCCAGCACCACGGACAGGGGGAGCACTGAAGCTCTCTTT.

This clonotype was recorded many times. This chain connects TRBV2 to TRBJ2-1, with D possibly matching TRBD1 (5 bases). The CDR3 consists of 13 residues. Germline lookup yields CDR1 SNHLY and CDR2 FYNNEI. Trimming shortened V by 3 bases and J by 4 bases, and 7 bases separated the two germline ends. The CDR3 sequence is CASSEDMYNEQFF. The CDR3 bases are TGTGCCAGCAGTGAGGACATGTACAATGAGCAGTTCTTC.

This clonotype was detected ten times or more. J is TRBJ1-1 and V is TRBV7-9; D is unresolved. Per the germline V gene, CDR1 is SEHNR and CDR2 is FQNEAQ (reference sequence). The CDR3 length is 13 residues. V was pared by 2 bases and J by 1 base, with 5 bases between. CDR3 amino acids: CASSLNKNTEAFF. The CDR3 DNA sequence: TGTGCCAGCAGCTTAAACAAGAACACTGAAGCTTTCTTT.

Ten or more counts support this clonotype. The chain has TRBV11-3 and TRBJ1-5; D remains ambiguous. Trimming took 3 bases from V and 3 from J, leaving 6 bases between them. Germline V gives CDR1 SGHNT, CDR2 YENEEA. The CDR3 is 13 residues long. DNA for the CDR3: TGTGCCAGCAGCTTGGGGTACAATCAGCCCCAGCATTTT. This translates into CASSLGYNQPQHF.

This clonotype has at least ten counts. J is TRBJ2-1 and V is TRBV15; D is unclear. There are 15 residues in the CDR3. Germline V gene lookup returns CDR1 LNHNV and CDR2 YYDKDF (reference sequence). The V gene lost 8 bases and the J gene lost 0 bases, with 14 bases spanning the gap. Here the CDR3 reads CATQTRQASYNEQFF. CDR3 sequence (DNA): TGTGCCACCCAGACAAGGCAGGCCTCCTACAATGAGCAGTTCTTC.

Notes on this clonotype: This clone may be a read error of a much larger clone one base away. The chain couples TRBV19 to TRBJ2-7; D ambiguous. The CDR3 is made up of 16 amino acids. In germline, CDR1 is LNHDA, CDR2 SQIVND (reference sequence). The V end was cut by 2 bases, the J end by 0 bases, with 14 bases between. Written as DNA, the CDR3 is TGTGCCAGTAGTATAATGCTGGCGGTGAGCTCCTACGAGCAGTACTTC. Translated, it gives CASSIMLAVSSYEQYF.

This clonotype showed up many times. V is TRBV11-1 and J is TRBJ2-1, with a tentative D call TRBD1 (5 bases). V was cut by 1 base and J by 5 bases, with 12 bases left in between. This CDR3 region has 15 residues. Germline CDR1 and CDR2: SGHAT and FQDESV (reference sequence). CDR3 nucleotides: TGTGCCAGCAGCTTAGAGGGGTCATCGGACAATGAGCAGTTCTTC. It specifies CASSLEGSSDNEQFF.

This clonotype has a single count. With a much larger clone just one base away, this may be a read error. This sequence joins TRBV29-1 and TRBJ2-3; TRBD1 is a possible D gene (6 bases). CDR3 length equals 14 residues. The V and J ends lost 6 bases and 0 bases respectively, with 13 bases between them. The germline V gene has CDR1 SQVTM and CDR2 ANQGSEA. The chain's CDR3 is CSVGDRWSTDTQYF. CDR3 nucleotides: TGCAGCGTAGGAGACAGGTGGAGCACAGATACGCAGTATTTT.

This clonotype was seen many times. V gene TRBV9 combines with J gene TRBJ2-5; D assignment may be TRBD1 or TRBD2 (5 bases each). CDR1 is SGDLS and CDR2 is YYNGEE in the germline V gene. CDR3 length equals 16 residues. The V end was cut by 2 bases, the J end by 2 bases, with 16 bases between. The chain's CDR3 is CASSVGTQVRQETQYF. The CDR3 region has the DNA TGTGCCAGCAGCGTTGGGACCCAAGTACGTCAAGAGACCCAGTACTTC.

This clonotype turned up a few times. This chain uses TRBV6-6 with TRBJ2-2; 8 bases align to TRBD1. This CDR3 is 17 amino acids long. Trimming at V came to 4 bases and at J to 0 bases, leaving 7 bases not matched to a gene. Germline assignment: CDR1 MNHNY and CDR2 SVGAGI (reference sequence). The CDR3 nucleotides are TGTGCCAGCAGTTCATCCAAGGGACAGGCGAACACCGGGGAGCTGTTTTTT. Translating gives CASSSSKGQANTGELFF.

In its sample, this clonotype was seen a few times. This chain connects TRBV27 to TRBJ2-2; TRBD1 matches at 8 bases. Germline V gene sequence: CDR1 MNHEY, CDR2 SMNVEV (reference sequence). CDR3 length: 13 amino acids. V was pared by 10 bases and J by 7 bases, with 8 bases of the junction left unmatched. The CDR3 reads CATMGTGIGELFF. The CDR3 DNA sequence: TGTGCCACCATGGGGACAGGTATCGGGGAGCTGTTTTTT.

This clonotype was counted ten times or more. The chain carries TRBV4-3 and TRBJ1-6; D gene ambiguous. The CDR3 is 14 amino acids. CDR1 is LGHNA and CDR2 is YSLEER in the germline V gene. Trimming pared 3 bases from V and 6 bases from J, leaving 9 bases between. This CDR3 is CASSQNPSNSPLHF. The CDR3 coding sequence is TGCGCCAGCAGCCAGAATCCCAGTAATTCACCCCTCCACTTT.

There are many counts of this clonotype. CDR3 protein: CASSLDRAGGPREQFF. Written as DNA, the CDR3 is TGTGCCAGCAGCTTAGATCGAGCGGGAGGGCCACGTGAGCAGTTCTTC. The V and J genes are TRBV11-2 and TRBJ2-1; 10 bases map to TRBD2. Germline trimming cut 0 bases from V and 9 bases from J; bases unmatched to any gene: 8. Germline CDR1 SGHAT, CDR2 FQNNGV. This CDR3 is 16 amino acids long.

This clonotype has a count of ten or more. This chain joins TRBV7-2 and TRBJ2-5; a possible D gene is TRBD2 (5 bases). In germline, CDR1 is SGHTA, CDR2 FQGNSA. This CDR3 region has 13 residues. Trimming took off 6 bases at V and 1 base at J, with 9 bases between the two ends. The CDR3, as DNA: TGTGCCAGCAGTTACGGACTCCAAGAGACCCAGTACTTC. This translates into CASSYGLQETQYF.